This T cell receptor beta chain derives from a study of T cell changes during pregnancy in multiple sclerosis. The assay was immunoSEQ multiplex PCR, and TCRdb's table has in-frame clones only and misses some. The table records some 70,000 clones, approximately 90% of them present only once. Sequencing used peripheral blood, obtained in the third trimester of pregnancy. This clonotype was obtained from a female donor with multiple sclerosis, enrolled in a pregnancy study.

The CDR3 is CASRENSGTGSYNEQFF. In nucleotides, the CDR3 is TGTGCCAGCAGGGAAAATTCCGGGACAGGGTCTTACAATGAGCAGTTCTTC. The rearrangement joins TRBV2 to TRBJ2-1, with 9 positions matching TRBD1. In germline, CDR1 is SNHLY, CDR2 FYNNEI. J was trimmed by 4 bases and V by 6 bases; bases with no gene match: 13. The CDR3 has 17 amino acids.